These 27 T cell receptor beta chains were sequenced from one sample in a study of cytomegalovirus exposure and HLA in healthy donors. 60 Vbeta and 13 Jbeta primers were used in PCR. TCRdb's copy holds only in-frame clones and misses some; the assay was immunoSEQ multiplex PCR. The table records 140,000 or so clones, over 75% of them present only once. What was sequenced was PBMCs. Source of these receptors: a woman aged 30 to 39 in good health and CMV-seronegative.

The V call is TRBV6-1, the J call TRBJ1-1; D remains unclear. The germline V gene has CDR1 MNHNS and CDR2 SASEGT. Trimming stripped 4 bases from V and 4 bases from J, with 16 bases between. The CDR3 totals 15 residues. CDR3 amino acids: CASSGRREEGTEAFF. The CDR3 nucleotides are TGTGCCAGCAGTGGCCGGCGCGAGGAGGGCACTGAAGCTTTCTTT.

V gene TRBV5-4 combines with J gene TRBJ2-1; 12 bases map to TRBD2. CDR1 and CDR2 from the germline V gene are SGHNT and YYREEE (reference sequence). The V gene end was trimmed by 4 bases and the J gene end by 8 bases; junction bases not matched to a gene: 7. This CDR3 contains 15 residues. The CDR3: CASSPTSGGSHEQFF. The CDR3 DNA follows: TGTGCCAGCAGCCCCACTAGCGGGGGGTCTCATGAGCAGTTCTTC. The complete variable domain, with remaining parts taken from reference TRBV5-4 and TRBJ2-1, reads ETGVTQSPTHLIKTRGQQVTLRCSSQSGHNTVSWYQQALGQGPQFIFQYYREEENGRGNFPPRFSGLQFPNYSSELNVNALELDDSALYLCASSPTSGGSHEQFFGPGTRLTVL.

The chain couples TRBV7-9 to TRBJ2-2; D might be TRBD2 (6 bases). Trimming took off 4 bases at V and 1 base at J, with 19 bases between the two ends. Germline V gene data show CDR1 as SEHNR and CDR2 as FQNEAQ (reference sequence). This CDR3 spans 18 amino acids. This CDR3 is CASSSWGVPLRNTGELFF. CDR3 sequence (DNA): TGTGCCAGCAGCTCCTGGGGGGTTCCACTGCGGAACACCGGGGAGCTGTTTTTT.

This clone has a single count. CDR3 in DNA: TGTGCCAGCTCACCAGGGGGAGGGCCATACGAGCAGTACTTC. Translating it yields CASSPGGGPYEQYF. This chain connects TRBV18 to TRBJ2-7; 7 bases map to TRBD2. The CDR3 contains 14 residues. Trimming removed 2 bases from V and 4 bases from J; junction bases left unmatched: 5. Germline CDR1 is KGHSH and CDR2 is LQKENI. Filled out from reference TRBV18 and TRBJ2-7, the complete variable domain reads NAGVMQNPRHLVRRRGQEARLRCSPMKGHSHVYWYRQLPEEGLKFMVYLQKENIIDESGMPKERFSAEFPKEGPSILRIQQVVRGDSAAYFCASSPGGGPYEQYFGPGTRLTVT.

The chain carries TRBV6-6 and TRBJ1-6; D call uncertain. Trimming shortened V by 2 bases and J by 14 bases, and 16 bases separated the two germline ends. The germline V gene has CDR1 MNHNY and CDR2 SVGAGI (reference sequence). The CDR3 is made up of 14 amino acids. Here the CDR3 DNA reads TGTGCCAGCAGTTACCCTGTCCCGCGACTGACCCTCCACTTT. Translating it yields CASSYPVPRLTLHF.

The V and J genes are TRBV27 and TRBJ1-2; 10 bases map to TRBD1. Looked up from germline, CDR1 is MNHEY and CDR2 is SMNVEV (reference sequence). This CDR3 spans 15 amino acids. V was clipped by 3 bases and J by 2 bases; unmatched bases: 3. CDR3 protein: CASSLRTGGNYGYTF. The CDR3 DNA sequence: TGTGCCAGCAGTTTGAGGACAGGGGGGAACTATGGCTACACCTTC.

CDR3 in amino acids: CASSPHTNTEAFF. The CDR3 DNA is TGTGCCAGCAGCCCACACACGAACACTGAAGCTTTCTTT. The chain recombines TRBV7-9 with TRBJ1-1; D remains unclear. Germline CDR1 is SEHNR and CDR2 is FQNEAQ (reference sequence). Trimming removed 5 bases from V and 1 base from J, with 8 bases in between. CDR3 size: 13 residues.

This chain uses TRBV5-1 with TRBJ1-1, with D tentatively TRBD1 (6 bases). The CDR3 is 15 residues long. Trimming pared 1 base from V and 7 bases from J, leaving 17 bases between. Per the germline V gene, CDR1 is SGHRS and CDR2 is YFSETQ. Here the CDR3 DNA reads TGCGCCAGCAGCTTGAGAACAGGGACGTTCGGTGAAGCTTTCTTT. Translated, it gives CASSLRTGTFGEAFF.

The chain carries TRBV7-3 and TRBJ2-2; D is perhaps TRBD1 (6 bases). Germline V gene sequence: CDR1 SGHTA, CDR2 FQGTGA. Trimming cost V 7 bases and J 2 bases, with 8 bases left between them. The CDR3 has 13 amino acids. The DNA of the CDR3 is TGTGCCAGCAACAGGGTTAACACCGGGGAGCTGTTTTTT. It is translated as CASNRVNTGELFF. Supplemented by reference TRBV7-3 and TRBJ2-2, the full variable domain reads GAGVSQTPSNKVTEKGKYVELRCDPISGHTALYWYRQSLGQGPEFLIYFQGTGAADDSGLPNDRFFAVRPEGSVSTLKIQRTERGDSAVYLCASNRVNTGELFFGEGSRLTVL.

The V gene is TRBV5-1, the J gene TRBJ2-1, with 12 positions matching TRBD2. V lost 4 bases and J lost 3; bases outside the gene matches: 8. Germline CDR1 and CDR2: SGHRS and YFSETQ. The CDR3 runs 17 residues. The CDR3 region has the DNA TGCGCCAGCAGCACAGGACTAGCGGGGTACCTCTACAATGAGCAGTTCTTC. This gives the protein CASSTGLAGYLYNEQFF.

V and J are TRBV11-2 and TRBJ2-3, with TRBD2 matching 8 bases. The CDR3 is made up of 15 amino acids. The V and J ends lost 0 bases and 10 bases, in that order; junction bases with no gene match: 9. The germline V gene has CDR1 SGHAT and CDR2 FQNNGV. The CDR3 sequence: CASSLDRAGGNAQYF. In nucleotides, the CDR3 is TGTGCCAGCAGCTTAGATAGGGCGGGGGGCAACGCGCAGTATTTT.

This rearrangement joins TRBV7-8 to TRBJ1-2, with D possibly matching TRBD1 (5 bases). The length of the CDR3 is 13 residues. In germline, CDR1 is SGHVS, CDR2 FQNEAQ. Trimming shortened V by 1 base and J by 6 bases, and 9 bases separated the two germline ends. CDR3 DNA: TGTGCCAGCAGCTTAGAGCAGGGAAATGGCTACACCTTC. Protein: CASSLEQGNGYTF. The complete variable domain, with remaining parts taken from reference TRBV7-8 and TRBJ1-2, reads GAGVSQSPRYKVAKRGQDVALRCDPISGHVSLFWYQQALGQGPEFLTYFQNEAQLDKSGLPSDRFFAERPEGSVSTLKIQRTQQEDSAVYLCASSLEQGNGYTFGSGTRLTVV.

The chain is built from TRBV5-1 and TRBJ1-4; D is undetermined. The CDR3 loop spans 16 amino acids. Germline V gives CDR1 SGHRS, CDR2 YFSETQ. Trimming pared 5 bases from V and 8 bases from J, leaving 22 bases between. This CDR3 reads CASSSRGPRVREKLFF. For the CDR3, the DNA is TGCGCCAGCAGTTCGCGAGGGCCGAGGGTTCGGGAAAAACTGTTTTTT.

The chain recombines TRBV19 with TRBJ2-2, with 7 bases fitting TRBD1. Germline lookup yields CDR1 LNHDA and CDR2 SQIVND (reference sequence). This CDR3 contains 17 residues. V dropped 5 bases and J dropped 0; count of bases not matched to a gene: 9. CDR3 in amino acids: CASSRRDSFANTGELFF. The CDR3 region has the DNA TGTGCCAGTAGTCGCCGGGACAGCTTCGCGAACACCGGGGAGCTGTTTTTT.

The chain uses TRBV7-2 and TRBJ1-5, with TRBD1 identical over 11 bases. This CDR3 region has 19 residues. CDR1 is SGHTA and CDR2 is FQGNSA in the germline V gene. The ends lost 1 base at V and 0 bases at J; junction bases unmatched: 8. The CDR3 spells CASSLVGTGGLGSNQPQHF. The CDR3 DNA follows: TGTGCCAGCAGCTTAGTTGGGACAGGGGGGTTGGGTAGCAATCAGCCCCAGCATTTT.

This rearrangement joins TRBV13 to TRBJ2-1; TRBD2 agrees at 10 bases. CDR1 PRHDT and CDR2 FYEKMQ come from the germline V gene (reference sequence). V shed 5 bases and J 2 bases; nucleotides not matched to a gene: 6. CDR3 length: 16 residues. The CDR3 bases are TGTGCCAGCAGCCCCCTAGCGGGAGAGACCTACAATGAGCAGTTCTTC. Encoded protein: CASSPLAGETYNEQFF.

The genes are TRBV12-1 and TRBJ1-1. TRBV12-1 is an annotated pseudogene. The CDR3 length is 13 residues. The CDR3 DNA sequence: TGTGCCAGCAGCTTCACGAGGGCCACTGAAGCTTTCTTT. It encodes CASSFTRATEAFF.

In its sample, this clone was seen a few times. The CDR3 region has the DNA TGCGCCAGCAGTTCCCTCAGGGGGAACGGGGAGCTGTTTTTT. Amino acids: CASSSLRGNGELFF. This chain joins TRBV10-2 and TRBJ2-2; 7 nucleotides agree with TRBD1. J was trimmed by 7 bases and V by 5 bases; bases with no gene match: 7. This CDR3 is 14 amino acids long. From germline, CDR1 is WSHSY and CDR2 SAAADI.

J is TRBJ1-1 and V is TRBV11-2, with 7 bases matching TRBD1. Germline V CDR1 and CDR2: SGHAT, FQNNGV. Trimming cost V 3 bases and J 7 bases; bases outside gene matches: 17. CDR3 size: 17 residues. This CDR3 reads CASSFYHKGAKIDEAFF. CDR3 DNA: TGTGCCAGCAGCTTTTATCATAAGGGGGCGAAAATTGATGAAGCTTTCTTT.

This clone was observed a few times. The chain combines TRBV30 with TRBJ2-3, with 14 positions matching TRBD2. J gave up 6 bases and V 2 bases, and 4 bases lay outside the gene matches. The CDR3 is 15 residues long. Germline V lookup: CDR1 GTSNPN, CDR2 SVGIG (reference sequence). CDR3 nucleotides: TGTGCCTGGAGTAGACTAGCGGGGGGGGAGGATACGCAGTATTTT. This gives the protein CAWSRLAGGEDTQYF.

The rearrangement uses TRBV11-2 and TRBJ2-7, with D tentatively TRBD2 (7 bases). The germline V gene has CDR1 SGHAT and CDR2 FQNNGV. The ends were cut back, 1 base at V and 6 bases at J, with 16 bases in the middle. The CDR3 is made up of 15 amino acids. CDR3 in DNA: TGTGCCAGCAGCTTAGTAGGGGGGGGCAAGTTCGAGCAGTACTTC. It encodes CASSLVGGGKFEQYF.

The chain couples TRBV2 to TRBJ2-3; D possibly corresponds to TRBD1 (6 bases). CDR1 is SNHLY and CDR2 is FYNNEI in the germline V gene. The CDR3 runs 15 residues. V lost 6 bases, J lost 3 bases, and 16 bases lay in between. The CDR3 is CASSQKDRLTDTQYF. CDR3 in DNA: TGTGCCAGCAGCCAAAAGGACAGACTTACAGATACGCAGTATTTT. The full variable domain, with the rest looked up from reference TRBV2 and TRBJ2-3, is EPEVTQTPSHQVTQMGQEVILRCVPISNHLYFYWYRQILGQKVEFLVSFYNNEISEKSEIFDDQFSVERPDGSNFTLKIRSTKLEDSAMYFCASSQKDRLTDTQYFGPGTRLTVL.

J is TRBJ2-2 and V is TRBV7-8; perhaps TRBD1 as D (5 bases). Germline-derived CDR1 and CDR2 are SGHVS and FQNEAQ. The CDR3 is 15 amino acids. V was cut by 9 bases and J by 5 bases, with 19 bases left in between. CDR3 DNA: TGTGCCAGACCCGAAGGGGCTGGTGAAACCGGGGAGCTGTTTTTT. Its protein is CARPEGAGETGELFF.

V usage is TRBV19 and J usage is TRBJ1-2; 10 positions match TRBD1. The V segment lost 6 bases and the J segment 4 bases; nucleotides outside the gene matches: 2. The CDR3 loop spans 13 amino acids. Germline CDR1 LNHDA, CDR2 SQIVND (reference sequence). CDR3 coding DNA: TGTGCCAGTAGGACAGGGGGCAGCTATGGCTACACCTTC. Translated, it gives CASRTGGSYGYTF.

V is TRBV6-5 and J is TRBJ2-7; TRBD2 is a possible D gene (7 bases). V gave up 2 bases and J gave up 2 bases, with 16 bases separating them. The length of the CDR3 is 16 residues. Germline V gene sequence: CDR1 MNHEY, CDR2 SVGAGI. DNA of the CDR3: TGTGCCAGCAGTTACCGAGGGGGGGCCAGCCCCTACGAGCAGTACTTC. It is translated as CASSYRGGASPYEQYF.

CDR3 nucleotides: TGCGCCAGCAGCCAGAGGGTTAACTATGGCTACACCTTC. It codes for CASSQRVNYGYTF. The chain recombines TRBV4-3 with TRBJ1-2; D is undetermined. Germline V lookup: CDR1 LGHNA, CDR2 YSLEER. Trimming removed 3 bases from V and 1 base from J, with 6 bases in between. The CDR3 has 13 amino acids.

The chain uses TRBV30 and TRBJ1-5; 10 bases are shared with TRBD1. V lost 1 base, J lost 6 bases, and 6 bases stayed unmatched. The CDR3 totals 15 residues. CDR1 and CDR2 (germline): GTSNPN, SVGIG (reference sequence). The CDR3 coding sequence is TGTGCCTGGAGTGGTGACAGGGGGCAAGGTCAGCCCCAGCATTTT. As protein: CAWSGDRGQGQPQHF.